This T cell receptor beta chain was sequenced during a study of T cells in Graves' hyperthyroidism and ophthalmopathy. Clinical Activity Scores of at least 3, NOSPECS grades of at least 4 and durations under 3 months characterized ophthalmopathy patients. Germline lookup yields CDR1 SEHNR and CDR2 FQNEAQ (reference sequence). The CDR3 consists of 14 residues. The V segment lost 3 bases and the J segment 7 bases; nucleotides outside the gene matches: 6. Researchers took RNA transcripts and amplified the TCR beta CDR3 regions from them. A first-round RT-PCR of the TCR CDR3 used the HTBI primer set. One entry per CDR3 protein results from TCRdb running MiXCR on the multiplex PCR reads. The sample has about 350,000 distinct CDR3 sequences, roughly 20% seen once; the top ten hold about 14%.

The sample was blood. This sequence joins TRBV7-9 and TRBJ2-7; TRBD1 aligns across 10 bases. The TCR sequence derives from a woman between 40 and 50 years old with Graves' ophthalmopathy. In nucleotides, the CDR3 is TGTGCCAGCAGCTTCCTGGGACAGGGGTATGAGCAGTACTTC. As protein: CASSFLGQGYEQYF.